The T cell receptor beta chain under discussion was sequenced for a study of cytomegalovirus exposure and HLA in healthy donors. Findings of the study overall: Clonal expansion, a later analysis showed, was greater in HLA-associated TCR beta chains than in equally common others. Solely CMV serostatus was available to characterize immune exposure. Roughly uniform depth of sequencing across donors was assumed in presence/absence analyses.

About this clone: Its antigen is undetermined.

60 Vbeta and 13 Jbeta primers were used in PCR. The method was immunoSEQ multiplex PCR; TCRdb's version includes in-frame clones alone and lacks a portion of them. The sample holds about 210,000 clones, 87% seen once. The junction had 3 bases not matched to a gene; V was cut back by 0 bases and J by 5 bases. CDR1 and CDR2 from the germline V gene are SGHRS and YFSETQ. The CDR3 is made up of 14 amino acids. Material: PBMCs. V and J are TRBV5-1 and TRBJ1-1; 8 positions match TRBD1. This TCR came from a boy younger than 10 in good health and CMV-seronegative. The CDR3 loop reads CASSLGQGRTEAFF. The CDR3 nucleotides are TGCGCCAGCAGCTTGGGACAGGGGAGGACTGAAGCTTTCTTT.